The clone carrying this T cell receptor (beta chain) was detected many times. This sample was included in a study of T-cell reconstitution after alpha-beta-depleted transplantation in children. TCRbeta library preparation incorporated unique molecular identifiers. TCRdb analysed the PCR reads with MiXCR anew, one entry per CDR3 protein. The repertoire consists of over 400,000 distinct CDR3 sequences, with around 12% occurring once and the leading ten covering about 5%. Material: PBMCs from the stem cell graft donor, obtained from the stem cell graft. This TCR derives from a human donor who donated a stem cell graft to a child with combined immunodeficiency.

CDR3 region: CASSPDEGANTEAFF. As DNA, the CDR3 is TGTGCCAGCAGCCCCGACGAAGGAGCGAACACTGAAGCTTTCTTT. The V and J genes are TRBV4-2 and TRBJ1-1, with D uncertain. The V and J ends lost 4 bases and 1 base respectively, with 13 bases between them. CDR3 length: 15 amino acids. The germline gives CDR1 LGHNA, CDR2 YNFKEQ.